Listed here are 32 T cell receptor beta chains from one sample, sequenced in a study of control samples from healthy donors and cancer patients. The repertoire was sequenced with immunoSEQ multiplex PCR; TCRdb's copy has only in-frame clones and lacks some. The sample carries 150,000 to 200,000 clones, 90% recorded once. Material: blood. Receptor source: a woman in her 50s in good health.

The rearrangement joins TRBV6-4 to TRBJ1-3; D uncertain. Germline-derived CDR1 and CDR2 are MRHNA and SNTAGT. V was cut by 3 bases and J by 5 bases, with 14 bases left in between. CDR3 length equals 15 residues. The CDR3 is CASSEPLRSRNTIYF. The CDR3 DNA reads TGTGCCAGCAGTGAGCCCCTTAGGTCGAGAAACACCATATATTTT.

The rearrangement joins TRBV6-1 to TRBJ2-1; D is undetermined. Trimming stripped 1 base from V and 2 bases from J, with 15 bases between. The CDR3 is 17 amino acids. Germline CDR1 is MNHNS and CDR2 is SASEGT. The CDR3 DNA reads TGTGCCAGCAGTGAAGAGGTGCGGTTAGGGCCCTACAATGAGCAGTTCTTC. Translation: CASSEEVRLGPYNEQFF.

The chain is built from TRBV5-1 and TRBJ1-4, with D hard to call. Trimming pared 4 bases from V and 9 bases from J, leaving 13 bases between. CDR1 is SGHRS and CDR2 is YFSETQ in the germline V gene. This CDR3 region has 13 residues. CDR3 protein: CASSGTDQQKLFF. CDR3 bases: TGCGCCAGCAGCGGTACCGATCAGCAAAAACTGTTTTTT.

This rearrangement joins TRBV7-9 to TRBJ2-2; no reliable D call. CDR1 SEHNR and CDR2 FQNEAQ come from the germline V gene (reference sequence). The CDR3 is 15 residues long. Trimming cost V 5 bases and J 0 bases, with 10 bases left between them. This CDR3 is CASSPLGPNTGELFF. CDR3 DNA sequence: TGTGCCAGCAGCCCCCTGGGTCCGAACACCGGGGAGCTGTTTTTT. Together with reference TRBV7-9 and TRBJ2-2, the CDR3 gives the full variable domain: DTGVSQNPRHKITKRGQNVTFRCDPISEHNRLYWYRQTLGQGPEFLTYFQNEAQLEKSRLLSDRFSAERPKGSFSTLEIQRTEQGDSAMYLCASSPLGPNTGELFFGEGSRLTVL.

The chain links TRBV7-7 to TRBJ2-5; 7 bases map to TRBD2. The CDR3 is 15 amino acids. The junction had 11 bases not matched to a gene; V was cut back by 5 bases and J by 5 bases. Germline CDR1 reads SSHAT; CDR2 reads FNYEAQ (reference sequence). CDR3 nucleotide sequence: TGTGCCAGCAGCCGGCGGGGGATGTTGCAGGAGACCCAGTACTTC. Amino acids: CASSRRGMLQETQYF. Together with reference TRBV7-7 and TRBJ2-5, the CDR3 gives the full variable domain: GAGVSQSPRYKVTKRGQDVTLRCDPISSHATLYWYQQALGQGPEFLTYFNYEAQPDKSGLPSDRFSAERPEGSISTLTIQRTEQRDSAMYRCASSRRGMLQETQYFGPGTRLLVL.

This clone came up a few times. This rearrangement joins TRBV5-4 to TRBJ2-6; 7 bases fit TRBD1. Germline V gene data show CDR1 as SGHNT and CDR2 as YYREEE (reference sequence). The CDR3 spans 16 residues. V trimming: 6 bases; J trimming: 0 bases; junction bases outside the gene matches: 6. The CDR3 spells CASNRGFASGANVLTF. Written as DNA, the CDR3 is TGTGCCAGCAACAGGGGATTCGCCTCTGGGGCCAACGTCCTGACTTTC.

CDR3 residues: CASRLQGSGNTIYF. The CDR3 region has the DNA TGTGCCAGCAGACTCCAGGGGTCAGGAAACACCATATATTTT. This chain links TRBV5-4 with TRBJ1-3; maybe TRBD1 (6 bases). This CDR3 is built from 14 residues. V lost 5 bases and J lost 4, with 13 bases in between. The germline V gene has CDR1 SGHNT and CDR2 YYREEE (reference sequence).

This clone was picked up a small number of times. V usage is TRBV24-1 and J usage is TRBJ2-5, with D perhaps being TRBD1 or TRBD2 (5 bases each). The germline V gene encodes CDR1 KGHDR and CDR2 SFDVKD. V shed 9 bases and J shed 4 bases, with 11 bases lying between them. The CDR3 covers 12 residues. CDR3: CATGTGSETQYF. In DNA form, the CDR3 reads TGTGCCACCGGGACCGGATCAGAGACCCAGTACTTC.

The chain recombines TRBV19 with TRBJ2-5; TRBD1 agrees at 9 bases. Germline CDR1 LNHDA, CDR2 SQIVND (reference sequence). This CDR3 is built from 15 residues. J gave up 5 bases and V 5 bases, and 9 bases lay outside the gene matches. CDR3 sequence reads: CASSANTGGRETQYF. As DNA, the CDR3 is TGTGCCAGTAGTGCGAACACAGGGGGCAGGGAGACCCAGTACTTC.

In its sample, this clone was seen once. The chain joins TRBV10-3 to TRBJ2-7; D is perhaps TRBD2 (6 bases). Trimming stripped 8 bases from V and 5 bases from J, with 7 bases between. The CDR3 covers 10 residues. Germline loops: CDR1 ENHRY, CDR2 SYGVKD. The CDR3 nucleotides are TGTGCCATCGGAGGGGACGAGCAGTACTTC. Translated: CAIGGDEQYF.

The chain links TRBV10-3 to TRBJ1-1; no reliable D call. Germline-derived CDR1 and CDR2 are ENHRY and SYGVKD. V lost 4 bases and J lost 7, with 7 bases in between. CDR3 length: 11 amino acids. As DNA, the CDR3 is TGTGCCATCAGTGGAGCGCGTGAAGCTTTCTTT. Translated: CAISGAREAFF.

At least ten counts were recorded for this clone. The gene calls are TRBV6-1 and TRBJ2-3; D is uncertain. Per the germline V gene, CDR1 is MNHNS and CDR2 is SASEGT. CDR3 length equals 15 residues. Trimming shortened V by 1 base and J by 1 base, and 9 bases separated the two germline ends. As DNA, the CDR3 is TGTGCCAGCAGTGAAGAGGTACCCGGCACAGATACGCAGTATTTT. This sequence encodes CASSEEVPGTDTQYF.

CDR3 sequence reads: CASSYALSGGYTF. For the CDR3, the DNA is TGTGCCAGTAGTTATGCCCTATCGGGAGGCTACACCTTC. The gene calls are TRBV19 and TRBJ1-2; D not certain. Germline lookup yields CDR1 LNHDA and CDR2 SQIVND (reference sequence). This CDR3 comprises 13 residues. V was shortened by 5 bases and J by 8 bases, with 15 bases between the two germline ends.

V usage is TRBV10-3 and J usage is TRBJ1-2, with D tentatively TRBD1 (6 bases). CDR1 and CDR2 from the germline V gene are ENHRY and SYGVKD. This CDR3 is 18 amino acids long. Trimming removed 3 bases at V and 2 bases at J, with 22 bases between. CDR3 sequence: CAISDQIPGTPENYGYTF. Here the CDR3 DNA reads TGTGCCATCAGTGACCAAATCCCCGGGACACCAGAGAACTATGGCTACACCTTC.

The chain carries TRBV19 and TRBJ2-3; 8 bases align to TRBD2. J lost 2 bases, V lost 2 bases, and 6 bases had no gene match. CDR1 and CDR2 from the germline V gene are LNHDA and SQIVND (reference sequence). CDR3 length: 16 residues. CDR3 protein: CASSIQAGVSTDTQYF. Written as DNA, the CDR3 is TGTGCCAGTAGTATACAAGCGGGAGTGTCCACAGATACGCAGTATTTT. The complete variable domain, with remaining parts taken from reference TRBV19 and TRBJ2-3, reads DGGITQSPKYLFRKEGQNVTLSCEQNLNHDAMYWYRQDPGQGLRLIYYSQIVNDFQKGDIAEGYSVSREKKESFPLTVTSAQKNPTAFYLCASSIQAGVSTDTQYFGPGTRLTVL.

This chain joins TRBV5-1 and TRBJ1-1; TRBD1 matches at 12 bases. The CDR3 consists of 17 residues. The trim removed 0 bases at V and 4 bases at J, leaving 7 bases unmatched. CDR1 SGHRS and CDR2 YFSETQ come from the germline V gene. The chain's CDR3 is CASSLAGTGGPSTEAFF. In DNA form, the CDR3 reads TGCGCCAGCAGCTTGGCCGGGACAGGGGGCCCGAGCACTGAAGCTTTCTTT.

The V call is TRBV5-1, the J call TRBJ1-2; D unresolved. Per germline, CDR1 SGHRS and CDR2 YFSETQ. The CDR3 loop spans 14 amino acids. The V end lost 2 bases, the J end lost 8 bases, and 16 bases lay between the germline ends. CDR3 sequence reads: CASSFAGGPGGYTF. The CDR3 nucleotides read TGCGCCAGCAGCTTTGCGGGCGGCCCGGGAGGCTACACCTTC.

The chain employs TRBV7-2 and TRBJ2-7, with TRBD1 matching 10 bases. Germline assignment: CDR1 SGHTA and CDR2 FQGNSA. V was clipped by 1 base and J by 5 bases; unmatched bases: 2. The CDR3 consists of 14 residues. In nucleotides, the CDR3 is TGTGCCAGCAGCTTAGGCGGACAGGGGGACGAGCAGTACTTC. Translated: CASSLGGQGDEQYF.

The chain employs TRBV7-9 and TRBJ1-1; D gene unclear. The germline V gene has CDR1 SEHNR and CDR2 FQNEAQ (reference sequence). V lost 0 bases to trimming and J lost 0 bases, with 11 bases between them. The CDR3 totals 16 residues. The CDR3 DNA follows: TGTGCCAGCAGCTTAGCGGCGTGGGCGTTGAACACTGAAGCTTTCTTT. Translating it yields CASSLAAWALNTEAFF.

The V call is TRBV19, the J call TRBJ1-1; no clear D. Trimming pared 6 bases from V and 11 bases from J, leaving 22 bases between. CDR1 is LNHDA and CDR2 is SQIVND in the germline V gene (reference sequence). The CDR3 extends over 14 amino acids. CDR3 DNA sequence: TGTGCCAGTAGCATGGTCGTAAGGGAAGGAAAGGCTTTCTTT. Translating gives CASSMVVREGKAFF.

V gene TRBV19 combines with J gene TRBJ2-5; either TRBD1 or TRBD2 may fit D (6 bases each). Germline V lookup: CDR1 LNHDA, CDR2 SQIVND (reference sequence). V lost 1 base to trimming and J lost 1 base, with 10 bases between them. There are 15 residues in the CDR3. The chain's CDR3 is CASSIVGGRQETQYF. In nucleotides, the CDR3 is TGTGCCAGTAGTATAGTCGGGGGCCGCCAAGAGACCCAGTACTTC.

V and J are TRBV28 and TRBJ1-2, with 7 positions matching TRBD1. V gave up 1 base and J gave up 4 bases; unmatched junction bases: 9. The CDR3 runs to 16 residues. In germline, CDR1 is MDHEN, CDR2 SYDVKM. CDR3 amino acids: CASSLLTGHQGYGYTF. CDR3 DNA sequence: TGTGCCAGCAGTTTATTGACAGGGCATCAAGGCTATGGCTACACCTTC.

This sequence joins TRBV6-2 or TRBV6-3 and TRBJ2-1; a weak D match, TRBD2 (6 bases). Trimming left V 2 bases short and J 6 bases short, with 11 bases between. CDR1 is MNHEY, CDR2 SVGEGT, per germline. CDR3 length: 14 residues. DNA of the CDR3: TGTGCCAGCAGTTACACGGCTAGCGCCAATGAGCAGTTCTTC. Translated: CASSYTASANEQFF.

This chain connects TRBV3-1 (or the pseudogene TRBV3-2) to TRBJ2-3; tentatively, D is TRBD2 (5 bases). CDR1 is LGHDT and CDR2 is YNNKEL in the germline V gene (reference sequence). The ends were cut back, 4 bases at V and 8 bases at J, with 13 bases in the middle. The CDR3 loop spans 13 amino acids. The CDR3 nucleotides are TGTGCCAGCAGCCTAGGAGAGGGAGTTACGCAGTATTTT. It yields the protein CASSLGEGVTQYF.

The CDR3 bases are TGTGCCAGCAGCCTCGGGACAGGGGGCGTTCAGCCCCAGCATTTT. The encoded protein is CASSLGTGGVQPQHF. V is TRBV7-9 and J is TRBJ1-5; TRBD1 matches 12 bases. V was pared by 5 bases and J by 6 bases, with 5 bases of the junction left unmatched. CDR3 length: 15 amino acids. Germline CDR1 SEHNR, CDR2 FQNEAQ (reference sequence).

The rearrangement joins TRBV5-5 to TRBJ2-5; 8 bases agree with TRBD1. Trimming at V came to 0 bases and at J to 1 base, leaving 2 bases not matched to a gene. This CDR3 region has 15 residues. Per the germline V gene, CDR1 is SGHKS and CDR2 is YYEKEE (reference sequence). The CDR3 DNA sequence: TGTGCCAGCAGCTTGGATGACAGGGGCCAAGAGACCCAGTACTTC. Translated: CASSLDDRGQETQYF.

V usage is TRBV12-3 or TRBV12-4 and J usage is TRBJ1-2; 7 bases agree with TRBD1. This CDR3 contains 13 residues. V was pared by 6 bases and J by 8 bases, with 9 bases of the junction left unmatched. CDR3 in amino acids: CASRLTQGPGYTF. The CDR3 nucleotides read TGTGCCAGCAGGCTTACACAGGGGCCGGGCTACACCTTC.

The V call is TRBV7-2, the J call TRBJ2-7; D unresolved. The CDR3 extends over 13 amino acids. The V and J ends lost 5 bases and 2 bases respectively, with 10 bases between them. CDR1 and CDR2 (germline): SGHTA, FQGNSA. CDR3: CASSPLHPYEQYF. In DNA form, the CDR3 reads TGTGCCAGCAGCCCCCTACACCCCTACGAGCAGTACTTC.

The chain couples TRBV4-3 to TRBJ1-4; 7 bases fit TRBD1. Germline CDR1 is LGHNA and CDR2 is YSLEER. The trim removed 4 bases at V and 6 bases at J, leaving 8 bases unmatched. This CDR3 has 15 residues. The DNA of the CDR3 is TGCGCCAGCAGCCTACAGACAGGGCTGGATGAAAAACTGTTTTTT. It yields the protein CASSLQTGLDEKLFF.

V is TRBV15 and J is TRBJ2-5; D might be TRBD2 (5 bases). The V gene's germline CDR1 is LNHNV and CDR2 YYDKDF (reference sequence). This CDR3 has 15 residues. V lost 0 bases and J lost 3, with 11 bases in between. The CDR3 coding sequence is TGTGCCACCAGCAGAGATATTTGGGGAGAAGAGACCCAGTACTTC. Residues: CATSRDIWGEETQYF.

The rearrangement links TRBV5-1 to TRBJ2-3; the D is unclear. The CDR3 runs to 13 residues. Germline CDR1 is SGHRS and CDR2 is YFSETQ. The V and J ends lost 2 bases and 3 bases respectively, with 7 bases between them. Here the CDR3 reads CASSFSPTDTQYF. Written as DNA, the CDR3 is TGCGCCAGCAGCTTTTCACCGACAGATACGCAGTATTTT.

This sequence joins TRBV30 and TRBJ1-4; D is uncertain. V shed 4 bases and J shed 2 bases, with 14 bases lying between them. CDR3 length: 15 amino acids. Per germline, CDR1 GTSNPN and CDR2 SVGIG (reference sequence). CDR3 in amino acids: CAWNGLGSTNEKLFF. DNA for the CDR3: TGTGCCTGGAACGGGCTAGGATCGACTAATGAAAAACTGTTTTTT.